The 15 T cell receptor beta chains given below trace back to one sample, sequenced in a study of T cell responses to AZD1222 COVID-19 vaccine. Sequenced by immunoSEQ multiplex PCR; TCRdb stores in-frame clones only, minus some. The sample lists roughly 70,000 clones, 75% to 95% seen once, with about 5.7% in the top ten. Sample: peripheral blood, taken 28 days after the second dose of the MenACWY control vaccine. These receptors all stem from an adult who received the MenACWY meningococcal vaccine as a control.

This clone has more than one count but fewer than ten. The J gene is TRBJ2-7, the V gene TRBV5-1; perhaps TRBD1 as D (6 bases). Looked up from germline, CDR1 is SGHRS and CDR2 is YFSETQ. The CDR3 has 14 amino acids. The V end lost 7 bases, the J end lost 3 bases, and 17 bases lay between the germline ends. CDR3 DNA sequence: TGCGCCAGCCGCCAACAGACAGGCGGCTACGAGCAGTACTTC. It translates to CASRQQTGGYEQYF.

The J gene is TRBJ1-5, the V gene TRBV19, with 9 bases aligning to TRBD1. The trim removed 4 bases at V and 4 bases at J, leaving 5 bases unmatched. Germline lookup yields CDR1 LNHDA and CDR2 SQIVND (reference sequence). The CDR3 length is 15 residues. The CDR3 nucleotides read TGTGCCAGTAGTAGGGACAGGGTTGGGAATCAGCCCCAGCATTTT. It specifies CASSRDRVGNQPQHF.

This chain uses TRBV27 with TRBJ1-2, with 11 nucleotides matching TRBD1. V shed 6 bases and J 3 bases; nucleotides not matched to a gene: 9. The CDR3 consists of 16 residues. CDR1 and CDR2 (germline): MNHEY, SMNVEV (reference sequence). This CDR3 reads CASSPRDRGGYYGYTF. For the CDR3, the DNA is TGTGCCAGCAGCCCCCGGGACAGGGGGGGGTACTATGGCTACACCTTC.

This chain connects TRBV10-3 to TRBJ1-1; a possible D gene is TRBD1 (5 bases). The CDR3 runs 13 residues. Trimming pared 6 bases from V and 2 bases from J, leaving 10 bases between. CDR1 is ENHRY, CDR2 SYGVKD, per germline. The CDR3 loop is CAIRGTENTEAFF. In DNA, the CDR3 is TGTGCCATCAGAGGGACGGAAAACACTGAAGCTTTCTTT.

The chain employs TRBV6-5 and TRBJ2-5; D might be TRBD1 (7 bases). CDR1 is MNHEY and CDR2 is SVGAGI in the germline V gene. CDR3 length equals 14 residues. Trimming took 2 bases from V and 4 from J, leaving 11 bases between them. The CDR3 sequence: CASSYAGGGETQYF. CDR3 nucleotide sequence: TGTGCCAGCAGTTACGCAGGGGGAGGAGAGACCCAGTACTTC.

This clone was observed a few times. This sequence joins TRBV3-1 (or the pseudogene TRBV3-2) and TRBJ1-4; D gene ambiguous. V was cut by 2 bases and J by 10 bases, with 8 bases left in between. Germline CDR1 LGHDT, CDR2 YNNKEL (reference sequence). This CDR3 has 12 residues. CDR3 in DNA: TGTGCCAGCAGCCAATCTTCAGCAAAACTGTTTTTT. Protein: CASSQSSAKLFF.

As for this clone: Other DNA sequences in this sample translate to the same CDR3. The rearrangement links TRBV2 to TRBJ2-1; either TRBD1 or TRBD2 may fit D (5 bases each). The CDR3 is 12 residues long. CDR1 is SNHLY, CDR2 FYNNEI, per germline. V was shortened by 8 bases and J by 4 bases, with 9 bases between the two germline ends. The CDR3 DNA reads as TGTGCCAGCGGGACCGATTACAATGAGCAGTTCTTC. Its protein is CASGTDYNEQFF.

The chain couples TRBV5-1 to TRBJ2-7; D is unresolved. Trimming took 0 bases from V and 0 from J, leaving 13 bases between them. Germline assignment: CDR1 SGHRS and CDR2 YFSETQ. CDR3 length equals 16 residues. In DNA form, the CDR3 reads TGCGCCAGCAGCTTGGAGTCCCAGACCACCTCCTACGAGCAGTACTTC. This encodes CASSLESQTTSYEQYF.

Remarks on this clone: Other nucleotide sequences from this sample produce the same CDR3. V is TRBV28 and J is TRBJ1-2, with D unresolved. The ends were cut back, 2 bases at V and 5 bases at J, with 6 bases in the middle. This CDR3 is built from 12 residues. Germline V lookup: CDR1 MDHEN, CDR2 SYDVKM. In nucleotides, the CDR3 is TGTGCCAGCAGTTTACGAGGTTATGGCTACACCTTC. It is translated as CASSLRGYGYTF.

The CDR3 loop reads CSASLLGTGGSYGYTF. CDR3 DNA sequence: TGCAGTGCTAGTCTTCTGGGGACAGGAGGTTCCTATGGCTACACCTTC. V is TRBV20-1 and J is TRBJ1-2, with 8 bases identical to TRBD1. The CDR3 is made up of 16 amino acids. Losses at the gene ends were 3 bases for V and 4 bases for J; bases not matched to a gene: 13. Germline V gives CDR1 DFQATT, CDR2 SNEGSKA (reference sequence).

The gene calls are TRBV27 and TRBJ2-3; D uncertain. This CDR3 spans 16 amino acids. V was clipped by 2 bases and J by 1 base, with 13 bases between them. Germline V gene data show CDR1 as MNHEY and CDR2 as SMNVEV (reference sequence). The CDR3: CASSLDRRIGTDTQYF. The CDR3 nucleotides read TGTGCCAGCAGTTTAGACCGACGGATAGGCACAGATACGCAGTATTTT.

The chain uses TRBV20-1 and TRBJ2-1; D is ambiguous. The germline CDR1 and CDR2 sequences are DFQATT and SNEGSKA (reference sequence). The CDR3 extends over 13 amino acids. Trimming shortened V by 3 bases and J by 10 bases, and 16 bases separated the two germline ends. CDR3 sequence (DNA): TGCAGTGCTAGTAAGGCCGCAACGCGGGAGCAGTTCTTC. Residues: CSASKAATREQFF.

The rearrangement links TRBV14 to TRBJ2-1, with D uncertain. Germline values: CDR1 SGHDN, CDR2 FVKESK. The CDR3 is 13 residues long. Trimming left V 4 bases short and J 8 bases short, with 12 bases between. CDR3 in DNA: TGTGCCAGCAGCCTCGGGTTGGGCGATGAGCAGTTCTTC. This gives the protein CASSLGLGDEQFF. The variable domain in full, with the rest retrieved from reference TRBV14 and TRBJ2-1, is EAGVTQFPSHSVIEKGQTVTLRCDPISGHDNLYWYRRVMGKEIKFLLHFVKESKQDESGMPNNRFLAERTGGTYSTLKVQPAELEDSGVYFCASSLGLGDEQFFGPGTRLTVL.

The chain carries TRBV5-5 and TRBJ1-6; 10 bases map to TRBD1. V lost 4 bases and J lost 10; bases outside the gene matches: 11. CDR1 and CDR2 from the germline V gene are SGHKS and YYEKEE (reference sequence). This CDR3 has 16 amino acids. CDR3 sequence (DNA): TGTGCCAGCAGCCCACGGCCGGGACAGGGGTTATCACCCCTCCACTTT. Its protein is CASSPRPGQGLSPLHF. The entire variable domain, with the rest obtained from reference TRBV5-5 and TRBJ1-6, is as follows: DAGVTQSPTHLIKTRGQQVTLRCSPISGHKSVSWYQQVLGQGPQFIFQYYEKEERGRGNFPDRFSARQFPNYSSELNVNALLLGDSALYLCASSPRPGQGLSPLHFGNGTRLTVT.

The chain combines TRBV11-2 with TRBJ2-7; D might be TRBD2 (6 bases). Trimming removed 5 bases at V and 0 bases at J, with 8 bases between. Germline-derived CDR1 and CDR2 are SGHAT and FQNNGV. The CDR3 covers 13 residues. CDR3 nucleotide sequence: TGTGCCAGCAGCCACGGGAGCTCCTACGAGCAGTACTTC. Residues: CASSHGSSYEQYF.